This is a list of T cell receptor beta chains from one sample in a study of T cell repertoires in cytomegalovirus infection. TCRdb passed the reads through MiXCR, listing each CDR3 protein once. The data show hundreds of thousands of distinct CDR3 sequences, with 24% seen just once and around 8% held by the top ten. The sample taken for sequencing was CD8+ T cells from PBMCs. These TCRs come from a human donor in good health (CMV status not recorded). Some clones in this sample may be carry-over from other donors' samples. Both conserved end residues are part of each CDR3. The D gene is left open where the match is weak. The listing skips clone size in some rows; elsewhere it reads once, few, many or a size class.

TRBJ2-2,.,few,14,TRBV6-2/TRBV6-3,TGTGCCAGCATCGGAGGTTTAGGGACCGGGGAGCTGTTTTTT,CASIGGLGTGELFF
TRBJ1-3,TRBD1,few,15,TRBV10-3,TGTGCCATTCGGACAGGGGGCCTCTCTGGAAACACCATATATTTT,CAIRTGGLSGNTIYF
TRBJ2-1,.,many,15,TRBV7-6,TGTGCCAGCAGCTTAGATGGGGCTTCCTACAATGAGCAGTTCTTC,CASSLDGASYNEQFF
TRBJ1-2,.,few,13,TRBV20-1,TGCAGTGCTTTGGGGCTGGGAGGCTATGGCTACACCTTC,CSALGLGGYGYTF
TRBJ2-2,TRBD1,few,17,TRBV7-9,TGTGCCAGCAGCCCGAGCGCCGGGACAGAGAACACCGGGGAGCTGTTTTTT,CASSPSAGTENTGELFF
TRBJ1-2,TRBD1,.,16,TRBV19,TGTGCCAGTAGCACCGCCGGGACAGGTGTCCGCTATGGCTACACCTTC,CASSTAGTGVRYGYTF
TRBJ1-2,.,few,17,TRBV20-1,TGCAGTGCTAGCGAAGAGGAGGGACCTCCTGGGCACTATGGCTACACCTTC,CSASEEEGPPGHYGYTF
TRBJ2-3,.,.,16,TRBV7-8,TGTGCCAGCAGCGGAACTGGGACACGGGGAACAGATACGCAGTATTTT,CASSGTGTRGTDTQYF
TRBJ2-7,TRBD1,.,14,TRBV6-1,TGTGCCAGCAGTTTCCCGCGACAGGGGGGCGAGCAGTACTTC,CASSFPRQGGEQYF
TRBJ1-4,.,few,15,TRBV28,TGTGCCAGCAGTTTAATGGGGCCCGAGGAGGAAAAACTGTTTTTT,CASSLMGPEEEKLFF
TRBJ2-7,.,many,13,TRBV7-9,TGTGCCAGCAGCCCCCGAGTTTCCTACGAGCAGTACTTC,CASSPRVSYEQYF
TRBJ1-2,TRBD1,few,17,TRBV29-1,TGCAGCGTTCCAACAAGGGGGACAGCCGGCGGGGGCTATGGCTACACCTTC,CSVPTRGTAGGGYGYTF
TRBJ1-1,TRBD1,.,15,TRBV11-2,TGTGCCAGCAGCTTCGTCGAAACAGGGGGAACTGAAGCTTTCTTT,CASSFVETGGTEAFF
TRBJ2-5,.,many,11,TRBV7-9,TGTGCCAGCAACCTTGGGGAGACCCAGTACTTC,CASNLGETQYF
TRBJ1-2,.,many,15,TRBV7-6,TGTGCCAGCAGCTTAGATGGTGGCCGCCCGGATGGCTACACCTTC,CASSLDGGRPDGYTF
TRBJ2-1,TRBD2,.,16,TRBV6-8,TGTGCCAGCAGTTATTTCCAGCGGGGGGGCTACAATGAGCAGTTCTTC,CASSYFQRGGYNEQFF
TRBJ1-1,TRBD1,.,17,TRBV5-4,TGTGCCAGCAGCTTGGTGGGACAGGGGGCGAGGAACACTGAAGCTTTCTTT,CASSLVGQGARNTEAFF
TRBJ1-1,.,many,14,TRBV6-1,TGTGCCAGCAGTGAAGGAGGGGAAAACACTGAAGCTTTCTTT,CASSEGGENTEAFF
TRBJ2-3,.,.,12,TRBV29-1,TGCAGCGTGGGGATGGAGGCAGATACGCAGTATTTT,CSVGMEADTQYF
TRBJ2-3,.,once,15,TRBV13,TGTGCCAGCAGTCTAAGACAGGCTAGCACAGATACGCAGTATTTT,CASSLRQASTDTQYF
TRBJ2-7,.,many,14,TRBV12-3/TRBV12-4,TGTGCCAGCAGCCCCCACAGGGAAGGCTACGAGCAGTACTTC,CASSPHREGYEQYF
TRBJ1-1,.,.,15,TRBV4-1,TGCGCCAGCAGCCAAGGGTGGGGCCTCGACACTGAAGCTTTCTTT,CASSQGWGLDTEAFF
TRBJ2-2,.,few,18,TRBV19,TGTGCCAGTACCCCACCAAGGGGGGCTACCTGGGACACCGGGGAGCTGTTTTTT,CASTPPRGATWDTGELFF
TRBJ2-2,TRBD1,.,18,TRBV9,TGTGCCAGCAGCCCCCGACAGGGAATTTATCTAGCTGGCGGGGAGCTGTTTTTT,CASSPRQGIYLAGGELFF
TRBJ1-4,.,many,15,TRBV7-8,TGTGCCAGCACGATAGGAGGCCGACTAGGGGAAAAACTGTTTTTT,CASTIGGRLGEKLFF
TRBJ1-1,TRBD1,many,17,TRBV7-8,TGTGCCAGCAGCTTGGTCCAAATACAGGGGGCGCGGACTGAAGCTTTCTTT,CASSLVQIQGARTEAFF
TRBJ2-7,.,.,11,TRBV20-1,TGCAGTGCCCCCCTGGCCTACGAGCAGTACTTC,CSAPLAYEQYF
TRBJ2-2,.,.,16,TRBV6-5,TGTGCCAACAGTTACTCGAGGGGCTCGGGTTCCGGGGAGCTGTTTTTT,CANSYSRGSGSGELFF